Below, one TCR beta chain is given with its context. Its antigen is unidentified. This entry belongs to a study of siplizumab effects on memory and regulatory T cells. Findings and caveats of the study: Proliferating Tregs' suppressive function in siplizumab cultures went unconfirmed. Siplizumab significantly reduced alloreactive sequences traceable to unstimulated CD4+ memory cells.

Clones were read by immunoSEQ multiplex PCR, and TCRdb kept only the in-frame ones, dropping some. The sample gives roughly 120,000 clones, about nine tenths of which show up once; about 1.5% is in the top ten. Germline CDR1 and CDR2: SQVTM and ANQGSEA. CDR3 length equals 13 residues. V shed 7 bases and J shed 5 bases, with 17 bases lying between them. The specimen sequenced was CD4+ T cells sorted from blood. This chain joins TRBV29-1 and TRBJ2-5; no clear D gene. The sequence was obtained from a human donor in good health. CDR3: CSAQGQIRETQYF. The CDR3 DNA follows: TGCAGCGCCCAAGGGCAGATTCGGGAGACCCAGTACTTC. Complete variable domain (other parts from reference TRBV29-1 and TRBJ2-5): SAVISQKPSRDICQRGTSLTIQCQVDSQVTMMFWYRQQPGQSLTLIATANQGSEATYESGFVIDKFPISRPNLTFSTLTVSNMSPEDSSIYLCSAQGQIRETQYFGPGTRLLVL.